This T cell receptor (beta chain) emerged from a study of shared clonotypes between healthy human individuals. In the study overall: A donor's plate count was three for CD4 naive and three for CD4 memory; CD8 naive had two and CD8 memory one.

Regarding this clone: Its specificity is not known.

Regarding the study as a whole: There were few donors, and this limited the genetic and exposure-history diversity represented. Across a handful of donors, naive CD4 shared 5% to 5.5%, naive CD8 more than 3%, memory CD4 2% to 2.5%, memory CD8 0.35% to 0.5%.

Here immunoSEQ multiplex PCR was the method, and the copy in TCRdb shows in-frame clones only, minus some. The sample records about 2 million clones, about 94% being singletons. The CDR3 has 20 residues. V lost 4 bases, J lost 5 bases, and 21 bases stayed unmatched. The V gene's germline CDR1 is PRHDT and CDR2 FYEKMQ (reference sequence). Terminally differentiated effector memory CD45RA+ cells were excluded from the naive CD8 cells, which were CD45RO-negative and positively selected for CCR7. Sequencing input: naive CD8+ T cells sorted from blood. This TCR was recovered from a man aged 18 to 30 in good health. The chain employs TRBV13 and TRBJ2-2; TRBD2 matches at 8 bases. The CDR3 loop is CASSSSQAVAGQSETGELFF. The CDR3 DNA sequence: TGTGCCAGCAGCTCATCCCAGGCGGTAGCGGGACAAAGTGAGACCGGGGAGCTGTTTTTT.